Listed here are 9 T cell receptor beta chains from one sample, sequenced in a study of molecular identifiers for immune sequencing clone quantification. Each CDR3 protein is one row after TCRdb ran MiXCR on the PCR reads. Among some 580,000 distinct CDR3 sequences, around 25% were seen once, and the ten largest hold 0.78%. The sequenced material came from naive CD8+ T cells from blood, with Jurkat cell RNA spiked in. The subset was: FACS-sorted CD8+CD4-CCR7+CD45RA+ naive T cells. The receptor set was obtained from a human donor in good health. Some libraries in this study had Jurkat cell RNA spiked in.

This clonotype was recorded many times. V is TRBV6-5 and J is TRBJ2-7; D possibly uses TRBD1 or TRBD2 (5 bases each). This CDR3 has 14 residues. V dropped 0 bases and J dropped 8 bases, with 14 bases sitting between them. Germline CDR1 reads MNHEY; CDR2 reads SVGAGI. In DNA, the CDR3 is TGTGCCAGCAGTTACTCGGGAGCACCGGGACAGCAGTACTTC. The encoded protein is CASSYSGAPGQQYF.

This clonotype was detected a few times. The chain uses TRBV4-3 and TRBJ1-2; D gene unclear. This CDR3 has 15 amino acids. Between the trimmed V and J ends, which lost 1 base and 0 bases, there was a span of 9 bases. Germline CDR1 is LGHNA and CDR2 is YSLEER. CDR3 nucleotide sequence: TGCGCCAGCAGCCAAGGGACGGCGACTAACTATGGCTACACCTTC. This sequence encodes CASSQGTATNYGYTF.

This clonotype was detected a few times. With a much larger clone just one base away, this may be a read error. The V and J genes are TRBV6-5 and TRBJ2-1; D may be TRBD1 (6 bases). This CDR3 region has 17 residues. Germline V lookup: CDR1 MNHEY, CDR2 SVGAGI. The CDR3 is CASSYSGQGYVRNEQLF. In DNA, the CDR3 is TGTGCCAGCAGTTACTCGGGTCAGGGGTATGTTCGCAATGAGCAGCTCTTC.

In regard to this clonotype: Given a much more abundant clone one base away, this may be a read error. V usage is TRBV20-1 and J usage is TRBJ2-7; 7 bases are shared with TRBD2. This CDR3 has 15 residues. V lost 0 bases to trimming and J lost 4 bases; unmatched junction nucleotides: 9. Germline CDR1 reads DFQATT; CDR2 reads SNEGSKA (reference sequence). The CDR3 spells CSAREFASGTYEQYF. The CDR3 region has the DNA TGCAGTGCTAGAGAGTTCGCTAGCGGTACTTACGAGCAGTACTTC.

This clonotype was observed many times. The chain is built from TRBV12-3 or TRBV12-4 and TRBJ2-4; weak D call: TRBD2 (6 bases). Trimming took off 6 bases at V and 1 base at J, with 16 bases between the two ends. There are 16 residues in the CDR3. CDR3 bases: TGTGCCAGCAGCTTTAGCGGACACGCGGCCAAAAACATTCAGTACTTC. This encodes CASSFSGHAAKNIQYF.

J is TRBJ2-5 and V is TRBV11-2; no clear D. The CDR3 sequence is 16 residues long. The V gene's germline CDR1 is SGHAT and CDR2 FQNNGV. Trimming pared 1 base from V and 0 bases from J, leaving 12 bases between. The DNA for the CDR3 is TGTGCCAGCAGCTTAGTTGGTACGGCGTACCAAGAGACCCAGTACTTC. Translation gives CASSLVGTAYQETQYF. The full variable domain, with the rest looked up from reference TRBV11-2 and TRBJ2-5, is EAGVAQSPRYKIIEKRQSVAFWCNPISGHATLYWYQQILGQGPKLLIQFQNNGVVDDSQLPKDRFSAERLKGVDSTLKIQPAKLEDSAVYLCASSLVGTAYQETQYFGPGTRLLVL.

Of note for this clonotype: A much larger clone is a single base away; this may be a read error. V usage is TRBV27 and J usage is TRBJ2-5; D gene unclear. Trimming shortened V by 6 bases and J by 1 base, and 12 bases separated the two germline ends. Germline lookup yields CDR1 MNHEY and CDR2 SMNVEV (reference sequence). This CDR3 has 14 residues. The CDR3 loop reads CASRYVASQETQYF. In DNA, the CDR3 is TGTGCCAGCAGATACGTAGCCAGCCAAGAGACCCAGTACTTC.

This clonotype has more than one count but fewer than ten. The rearrangement uses TRBV7-6 and TRBJ1-1; a possible D gene is TRBD1 (6 bases). Germline CDR1 and CDR2: SGHVS and FNYEAQ. Trimming removed 0 bases at V and 3 bases at J, with 11 bases between. The CDR3 has 15 amino acids. CDR3 residues: CASSLAGGADTEAFF. The CDR3 DNA sequence: TGTGCCAGCAGCTTAGCTGGGGGCGCGGACACTGAAGCTTTCTTT. Supplemented by reference TRBV7-6 and TRBJ1-1, the full variable domain reads GAGVSQSPRYKVTKRGQDVALRCDPISGHVSLYWYRQALGQGPEFLTYFNYEAQQDKSGLPNDRFSAERPEGSISTLTIQRTEQRDSAMYRCASSLAGGADTEAFFGQGTRLTVV.

This clonotype was seen only a few times. The chain combines TRBV4-1 with TRBJ2-7; 8 bases fit TRBD1. The CDR3 contains 14 residues. With V trimmed by 3 bases and J by 4 bases, 5 bases remained unmatched. Per the germline V gene, CDR1 is MGHRA and CDR2 is YSYEKL. Here the CDR3 DNA reads TGCGCCAGCAGCCAGGTAGACAGGGGTTACGAGCAGTACTTC. It encodes CASSQVDRGYEQYF.